The T cell receptor beta chain described here comes from a study of somatic mutations in cytotoxic T cells in rheumatoid arthritis. Study-wide background: Sorting by flow gave nearly 100% purity for some V beta antibody-stained T-cell populations, including V beta1+ cells sequenced for TCRB. The study, taken as a whole, reports: CD8+ T cells showed clonality that did not differ significantly between patients with rheumatoid arthritis and age-matched healthy controls. Nobody had found out which antigens the expanded CD8+ clones targeted.

Profiling relied on immunoSEQ multiplex PCR, and the TCRdb table lists in-frame clones only, not all of them. Found here are roughly 9,300 clones, around 90% of them singletons; the top ten hold roughly 13%. CDR1 and CDR2 from the germline V gene are MNHEY and SMNVEV (reference sequence). Trimming took off 5 bases at V and 8 bases at J, with 24 bases between the two ends. The CDR3 consists of 16 residues. A note on this clone: Its antigen is currently unknown.

This chain joins TRBV27 and TRBJ1-2, with D possibly TRBD1 on 5 matching bases. The sample consisted of CD8+ T cells sorted from blood. This sequence was found in a woman aged 18-29 years with rheumatoid arthritis. CDR3 nucleotides: TGTGCCAGCAGTCATAGGGCGGGGACTTACTACGGAGGCTACACCTTC. Translation: CASSHRAGTYYGGYTF.